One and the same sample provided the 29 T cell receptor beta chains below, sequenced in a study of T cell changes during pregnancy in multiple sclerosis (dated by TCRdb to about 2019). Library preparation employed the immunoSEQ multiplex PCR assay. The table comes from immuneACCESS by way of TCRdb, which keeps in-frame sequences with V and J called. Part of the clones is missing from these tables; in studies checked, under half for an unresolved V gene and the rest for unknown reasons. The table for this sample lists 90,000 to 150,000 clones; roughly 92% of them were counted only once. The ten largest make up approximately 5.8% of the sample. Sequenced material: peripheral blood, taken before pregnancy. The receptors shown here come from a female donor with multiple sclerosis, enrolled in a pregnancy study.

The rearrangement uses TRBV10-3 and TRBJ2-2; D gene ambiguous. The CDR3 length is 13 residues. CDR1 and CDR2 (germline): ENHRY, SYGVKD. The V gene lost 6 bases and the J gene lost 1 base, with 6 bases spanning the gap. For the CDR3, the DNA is TGTGCCATCAGGTATAAGAACACCGGGGAGCTGTTTTTT. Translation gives CAIRYKNTGELFF.

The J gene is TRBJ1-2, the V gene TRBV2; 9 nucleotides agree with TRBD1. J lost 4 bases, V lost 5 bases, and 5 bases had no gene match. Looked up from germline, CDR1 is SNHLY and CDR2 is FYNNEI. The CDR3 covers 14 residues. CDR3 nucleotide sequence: TGTGCCAGCAGTAAGGGACAGGGAGGCTATGGCTACACCTTC. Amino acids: CASSKGQGGYGYTF.

CDR3 in DNA: TGCGCCAGCAGCTCCAGCGGGGGTTCCGACAATGAGCAGTTCTTC. This sequence encodes CASSSSGGSDNEQFF. The chain couples TRBV5-1 to TRBJ2-1, with 8 nucleotides matching TRBD2. Germline V gene sequence: CDR1 SGHRS, CDR2 YFSETQ. CDR3 length: 15 amino acids. With 3 bases clipped from V and 5 bases from J, the junction kept 7 bases outside the gene matches.

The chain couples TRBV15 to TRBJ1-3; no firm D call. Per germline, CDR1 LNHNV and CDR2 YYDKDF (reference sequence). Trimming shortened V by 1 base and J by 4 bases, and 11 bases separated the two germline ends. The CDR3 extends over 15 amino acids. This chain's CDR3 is CATSRGGVSGNTIYF. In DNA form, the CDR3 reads TGTGCCACCAGCAGAGGAGGCGTTTCGGGAAACACCATATATTTT.

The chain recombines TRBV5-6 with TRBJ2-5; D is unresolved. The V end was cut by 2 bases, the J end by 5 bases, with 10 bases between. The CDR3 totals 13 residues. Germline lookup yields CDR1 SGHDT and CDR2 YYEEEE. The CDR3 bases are TGTGCCAGCAGCTTTATTGAACGGGAGACCCAGTACTTC. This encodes CASSFIERETQYF. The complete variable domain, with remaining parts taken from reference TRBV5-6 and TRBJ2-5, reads DAGVTQSPTHLIKTRGQQVTLRCSPKSGHDTVSWYQQALGQGPQFIFQYYEEEERQRGNFPDRFSGHQFPNYSSELNVNALLLGDSALYLCASSFIERETQYFGPGTRLLVL.

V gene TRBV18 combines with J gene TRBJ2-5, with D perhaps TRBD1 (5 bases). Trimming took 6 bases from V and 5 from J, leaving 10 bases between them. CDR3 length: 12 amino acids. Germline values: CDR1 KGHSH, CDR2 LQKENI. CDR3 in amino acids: CASSTRVETQYF. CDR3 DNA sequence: TGTGCCAGCTCGACCAGGGTCGAGACCCAGTACTTC.

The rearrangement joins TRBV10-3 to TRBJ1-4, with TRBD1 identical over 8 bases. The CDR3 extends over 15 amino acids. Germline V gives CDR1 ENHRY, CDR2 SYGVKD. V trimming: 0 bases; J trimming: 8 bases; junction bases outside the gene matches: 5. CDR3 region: CAISESTGVGEKLFF. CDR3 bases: TGTGCCATCAGTGAGTCGACAGGGGTAGGCGAAAAACTGTTTTTT.

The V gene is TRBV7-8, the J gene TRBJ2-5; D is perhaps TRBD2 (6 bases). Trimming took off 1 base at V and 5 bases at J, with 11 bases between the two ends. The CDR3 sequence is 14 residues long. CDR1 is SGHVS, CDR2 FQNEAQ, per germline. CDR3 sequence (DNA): TGTGCCAGCAGCTTAGGGGCGGGGCGGGAGACCCAGTACTTC. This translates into CASSLGAGRETQYF.

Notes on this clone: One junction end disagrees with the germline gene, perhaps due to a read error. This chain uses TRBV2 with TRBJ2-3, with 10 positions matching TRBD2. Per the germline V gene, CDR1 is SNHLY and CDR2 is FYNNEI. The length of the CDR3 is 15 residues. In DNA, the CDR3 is TGTGCCAGCAGTCGGACTAGCGGAATCACAGGTACGCAGTATTTT. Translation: CASSRTSGITGTQYF.

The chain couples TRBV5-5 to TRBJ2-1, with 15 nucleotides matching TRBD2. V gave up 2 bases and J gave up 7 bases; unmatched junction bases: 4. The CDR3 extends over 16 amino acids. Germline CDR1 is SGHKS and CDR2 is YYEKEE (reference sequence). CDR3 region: CASSFGLAGGQNEQFF. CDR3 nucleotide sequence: TGTGCCAGCAGCTTCGGACTAGCGGGGGGGCAGAATGAGCAGTTCTTC. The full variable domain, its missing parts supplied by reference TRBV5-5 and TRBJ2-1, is DAGVTQSPTHLIKTRGQQVTLRCSPISGHKSVSWYQQVLGQGPQFIFQYYEKEERGRGNFPDRFSARQFPNYSSELNVNALLLGDSALYLCASSFGLAGGQNEQFFGPGTRLTVL.

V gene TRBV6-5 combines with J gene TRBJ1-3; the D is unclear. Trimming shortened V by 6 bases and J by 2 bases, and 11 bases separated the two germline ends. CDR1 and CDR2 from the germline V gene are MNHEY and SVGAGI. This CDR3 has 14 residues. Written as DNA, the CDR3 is TGTGCCAGCAGCTCGTTACTCGCTGGAAACACCATATATTTT. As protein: CASSSLLAGNTIYF.

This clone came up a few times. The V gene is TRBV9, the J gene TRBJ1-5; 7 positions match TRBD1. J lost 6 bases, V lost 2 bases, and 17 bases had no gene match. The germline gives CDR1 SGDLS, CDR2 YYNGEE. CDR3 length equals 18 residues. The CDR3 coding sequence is TGTGCCAGCAGCGTTCCGGGGGGGGTCAGACAGGGAGGTCAGCCCCAGCATTTT. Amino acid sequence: CASSVPGGVRQGGQPQHF.

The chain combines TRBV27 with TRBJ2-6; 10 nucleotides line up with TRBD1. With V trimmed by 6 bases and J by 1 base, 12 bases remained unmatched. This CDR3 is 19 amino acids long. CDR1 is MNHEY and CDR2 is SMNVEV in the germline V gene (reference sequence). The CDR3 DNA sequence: TGTGCCAGCAGAGCCACCGGGACAGGGGTCTTATCTGGGGCCAACGTCCTGACTTTC. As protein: CASRATGTGVLSGANVLTF.

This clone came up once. The DNA of the CDR3 is TGTGCCAGCAGCTTAGCGGGAGGGGTCACAGATACGCAGTATTTT. Translation: CASSLAGGVTDTQYF. The chain joins TRBV7-3 to TRBJ2-3, with 9 bases fitting TRBD2. The CDR3 length is 15 residues. Trimming took 2 bases from V and 2 from J; bases not matched to a gene: 2. Germline loops: CDR1 SGHTA, CDR2 FQGTGA.

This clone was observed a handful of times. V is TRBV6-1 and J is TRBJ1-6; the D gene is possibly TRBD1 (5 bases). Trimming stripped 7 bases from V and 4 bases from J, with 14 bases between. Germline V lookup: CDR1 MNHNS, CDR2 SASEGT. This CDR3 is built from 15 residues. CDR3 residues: CASTPGPTYNSPLHF. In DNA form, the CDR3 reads TGTGCCAGCACGCCAGGGCCGACATATAATTCACCCCTCCACTTT.

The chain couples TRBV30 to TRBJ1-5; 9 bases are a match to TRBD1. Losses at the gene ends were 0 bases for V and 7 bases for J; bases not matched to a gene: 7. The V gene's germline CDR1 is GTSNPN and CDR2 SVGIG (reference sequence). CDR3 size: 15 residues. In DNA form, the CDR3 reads TGTGCCTGGAGTGTGGACAGGGGAGGAAGGCAGCCCCAGCATTTT. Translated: CAWSVDRGGRQPQHF. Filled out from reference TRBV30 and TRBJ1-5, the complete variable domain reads SQTIHQWPATLVQPVGSPLSLECTVEGTSNPNLYWYRQAAGRGLQLLFYSVGIGQISSEVPQNLSASRPQDRQFILSSKKLLLSDSGFYLCAWSVDRGGRQPQHFGDGTRLSIL.

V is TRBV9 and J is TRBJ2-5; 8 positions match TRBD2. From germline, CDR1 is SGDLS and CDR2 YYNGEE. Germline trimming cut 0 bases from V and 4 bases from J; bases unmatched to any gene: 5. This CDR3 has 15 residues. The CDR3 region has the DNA TGTGCCAGCAGCGTAGAAGGACTAGCTCTAGAGACCCAGTACTTC. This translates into CASSVEGLALETQYF. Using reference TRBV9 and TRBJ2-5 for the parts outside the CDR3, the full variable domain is DSGVTQTPKHLITATGQRVTLRCSPRSGDLSVYWYQQSLDQGLQFLIQYYNGEERAKGNILERFSAQQFPDLHSELNLSSLELGDSALYFCASSVEGLALETQYFGPGTRLLVL.

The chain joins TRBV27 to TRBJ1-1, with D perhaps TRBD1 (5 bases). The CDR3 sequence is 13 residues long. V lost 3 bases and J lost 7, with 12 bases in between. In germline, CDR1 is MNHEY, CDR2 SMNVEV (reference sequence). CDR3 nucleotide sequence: TGTGCCAGCAGTTTCAGCGGGGGAGGTGAAGCTTTCTTT. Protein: CASSFSGGGEAFF.

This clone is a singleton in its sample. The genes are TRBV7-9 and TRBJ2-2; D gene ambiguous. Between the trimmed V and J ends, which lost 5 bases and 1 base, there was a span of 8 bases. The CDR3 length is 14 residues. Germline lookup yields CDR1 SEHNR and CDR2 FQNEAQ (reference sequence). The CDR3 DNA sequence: TGTGCCAGCAGCCCCTTTCTGAACACCGGGGAGCTGTTTTTT. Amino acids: CASSPFLNTGELFF.

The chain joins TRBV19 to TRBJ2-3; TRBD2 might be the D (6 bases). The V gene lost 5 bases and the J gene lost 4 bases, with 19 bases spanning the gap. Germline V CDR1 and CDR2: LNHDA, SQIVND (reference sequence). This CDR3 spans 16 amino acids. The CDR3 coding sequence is TGTGCCAGTAGTCCTCTCTTTAGCGGAAGGTCAGATACGCAGTATTTT. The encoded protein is CASSPLFSGRSDTQYF.

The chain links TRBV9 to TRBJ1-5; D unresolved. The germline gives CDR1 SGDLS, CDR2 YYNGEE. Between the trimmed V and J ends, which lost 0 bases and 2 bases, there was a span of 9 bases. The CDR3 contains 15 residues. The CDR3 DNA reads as TGTGCCAGCAGCGTAGATGGGAGTCGCAATCAGCCCCAGCATTTT. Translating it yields CASSVDGSRNQPQHF. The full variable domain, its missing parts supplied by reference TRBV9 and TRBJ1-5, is DSGVTQTPKHLITATGQRVTLRCSPRSGDLSVYWYQQSLDQGLQFLIQYYNGEERAKGNILERFSAQQFPDLHSELNLSSLELGDSALYFCASSVDGSRNQPQHFGDGTRLSIL.

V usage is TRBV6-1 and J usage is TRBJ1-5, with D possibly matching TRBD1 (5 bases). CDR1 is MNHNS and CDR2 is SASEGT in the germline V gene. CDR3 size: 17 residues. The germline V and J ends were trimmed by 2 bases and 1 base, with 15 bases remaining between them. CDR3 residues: CASSEHRRDGSNQPQHF. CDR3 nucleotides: TGTGCCAGCAGTGAACACAGGAGGGACGGGAGCAATCAGCCCCAGCATTTT.

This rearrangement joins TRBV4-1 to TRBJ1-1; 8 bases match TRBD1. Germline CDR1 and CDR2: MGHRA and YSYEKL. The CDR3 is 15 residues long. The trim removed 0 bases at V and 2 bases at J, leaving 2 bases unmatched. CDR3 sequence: CASSQEQGGNTEAFF. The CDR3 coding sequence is TGCGCCAGCAGCCAAGAACAGGGGGGTAACACTGAAGCTTTCTTT.

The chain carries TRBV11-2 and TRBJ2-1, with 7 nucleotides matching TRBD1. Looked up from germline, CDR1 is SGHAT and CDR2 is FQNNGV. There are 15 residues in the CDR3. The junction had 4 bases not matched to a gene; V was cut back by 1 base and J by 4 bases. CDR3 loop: CASSLAQTGYNEQFF. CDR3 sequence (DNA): TGTGCCAGCAGCTTAGCCCAGACAGGGTACAATGAGCAGTTCTTC.

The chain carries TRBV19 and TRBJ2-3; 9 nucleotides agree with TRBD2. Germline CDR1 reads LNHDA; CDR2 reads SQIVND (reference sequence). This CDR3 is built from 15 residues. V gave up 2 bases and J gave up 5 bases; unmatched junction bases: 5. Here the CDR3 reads CASSIRLAGRDTQYF. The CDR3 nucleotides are TGTGCCAGTAGTATAAGGCTAGCGGGGCGAGATACGCAGTATTTT.

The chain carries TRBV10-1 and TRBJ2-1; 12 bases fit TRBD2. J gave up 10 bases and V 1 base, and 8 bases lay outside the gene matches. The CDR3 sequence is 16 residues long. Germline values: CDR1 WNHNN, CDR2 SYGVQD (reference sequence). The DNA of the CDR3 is TGCGCCAGCAGTGAGTTCCCTAGCGGGAGGGCGGAGGAGCAGTTCTTC. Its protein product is CASSEFPSGRAEEQFF.

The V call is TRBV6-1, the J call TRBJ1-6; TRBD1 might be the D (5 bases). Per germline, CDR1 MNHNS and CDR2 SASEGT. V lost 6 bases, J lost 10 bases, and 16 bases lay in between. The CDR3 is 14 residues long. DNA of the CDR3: TGTGCCAGCAGGACCACAGGTATAAACTCACCCCTCCACTTT. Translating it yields CASRTTGINSPLHF.

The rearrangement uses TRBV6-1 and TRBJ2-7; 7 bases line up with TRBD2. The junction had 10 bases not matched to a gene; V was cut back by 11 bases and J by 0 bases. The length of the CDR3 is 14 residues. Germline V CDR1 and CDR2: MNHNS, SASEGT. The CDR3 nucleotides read TGTGCCGGGGGGGGAGGGCCCAACTCCTACGAGCAGTACTTC. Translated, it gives CAGGGGPNSYEQYF.

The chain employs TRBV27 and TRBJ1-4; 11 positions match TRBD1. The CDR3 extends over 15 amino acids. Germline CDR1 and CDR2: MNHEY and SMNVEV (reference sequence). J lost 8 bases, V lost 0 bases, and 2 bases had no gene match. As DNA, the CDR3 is TGTGCCAGCAGTTTATCCCGGGACAGGGGGGAAAAACTGTTTTTT. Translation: CASSLSRDRGEKLFF.